The next 13 T cell receptor beta chains were all read from a single sample in a study of T cells in Graves' hyperthyroidism and ophthalmopathy. RNA transcripts were the template for amplifying TCR beta CDR3 regions. TCR CDR3 underwent first-round RT-PCR with the HTBI primer set. TCRdb fed the multiplex PCR reads into MiXCR, producing one record per CDR3 protein. The data hold under 600,000 distinct CDR3 sequences, with approximately 15% observed a single time. Material for sequencing was blood. Every receptor here comes from a middle-aged woman with Graves' ophthalmopathy.

This clonotype was recorded at least ten times. The V and J genes are TRBV12-3 or TRBV12-4 and TRBJ1-4; tentatively, D is TRBD1 (5 bases). The CDR3 runs to 14 residues. Trimming took 3 bases from V and 7 from J, leaving 12 bases between them. The CDR3 region is CASSLFGTSEKLFF. Here the CDR3 DNA reads TGTGCCAGCAGTTTGTTCGGGACTTCTGAAAAACTGTTTTTT.

The chain is built from TRBV14 and TRBJ2-1, with 11 bases matching TRBD2. The CDR3 covers 18 residues. Per the germline V gene, CDR1 is SGHDN and CDR2 is FVKESK. With V trimmed by 1 base and J by 2 bases, 7 bases remained unmatched. CDR3 in DNA: TGTGCCAGCAGCCAAGTTTCGATAGCGGGAGGGCCCTACAATGAGCAGTTCTTC. Its translation is CASSQVSIAGGPYNEQFF.

V usage is TRBV19 and J usage is TRBJ2-1; D call uncertain. From germline, CDR1 is LNHDA and CDR2 SQIVND (reference sequence). This CDR3 region has 15 residues. Trimming left V 5 bases short and J 1 base short, with 12 bases between. The CDR3 DNA reads as TGTGCCAGTAGTTTCCGGCCGCTTTCCTACAATGAGCAGTTCTTC. As protein: CASSFRPLSYNEQFF. Based on the CDR3 plus reference TRBV19 and TRBJ2-1, the full variable domain is DGGITQSPKYLFRKEGQNVTLSCEQNLNHDAMYWYRQDPGQGLRLIYYSQIVNDFQKGDIAEGYSVSREKKESFPLTVTSAQKNPTAFYLCASSFRPLSYNEQFFGPGTRLTVL.

This clonotype was seen ten or more times. The V and J genes are TRBV20-1 and TRBJ1-5; TRBD1 matches 7 bases. After removal of 7 bases from V and 3 bases from J, the junction contained 6 bases not matched to a gene. This CDR3 has 13 amino acids. In germline, CDR1 is DFQATT, CDR2 SNEGSKA (reference sequence). In DNA, the CDR3 is TGCAGTGGCCCGGGACAGTTCAATCAGCCCCAGCATTTT. Translated: CSGPGQFNQPQHF.

This clonotype was seen ten or more times. The CDR3 region is CASSLVGGQTQYF. CDR3 coding DNA: TGTGCCAGCAGCTTGGTGGGGGGACAGACCCAGTACTTC. V usage is TRBV5-4 and J usage is TRBJ2-5; possibly TRBD2 for D (6 bases). CDR3 length equals 13 residues. Trimming took off 0 bases at V and 6 bases at J, with 9 bases between the two ends. Germline V gene data show CDR1 as SGHNT and CDR2 as YYREEE (reference sequence). The variable domain in full, completed from reference TRBV5-4 and TRBJ2-5, reads ETGVTQSPTHLIKTRGQQVTLRCSSQSGHNTVSWYQQALGQGPQFIFQYYREEENGRGNFPPRFSGLQFPNYSSELNVNALELDDSALYLCASSLVGGQTQYFGPGTRLLVL.

The chain combines TRBV5-1 with TRBJ2-3; D remains unclear. This CDR3 has 14 residues. In germline, CDR1 is SGHRS, CDR2 YFSETQ. The ends were cut back, 0 bases at V and 5 bases at J, with 10 bases in the middle. CDR3 loop: CASSLAEIIDTQYF. The CDR3 DNA reads as TGCGCCAGCAGCTTGGCCGAGATAATAGATACGCAGTATTTT.

The DNA for the CDR3 is TGTGCCAGCAGTTTAAGGCTAGCGGGAGTCATTCTCTGCAATGAGCAGTTCTTC. Residues: CASSLRLAGVILCNEQFF. This chain links TRBV28 with TRBJ2-1, with 10 positions matching TRBD2. The CDR3 spans 18 residues. The V and J ends lost 2 bases and 6 bases, in that order; junction bases with no gene match: 13. The germline V gene encodes CDR1 MDHEN and CDR2 SYDVKM.

This clonotype appeared once. A much larger clone differs from this one at a single base, so this may be a read error. The rearrangement uses TRBV7-8 and TRBJ1-5; D remains ambiguous. This CDR3 region has 15 residues. Germline values: CDR1 SGHVS, CDR2 FQNEAQ. V was clipped by 5 bases and J by 2 bases, with 13 bases between them. The CDR3: CASSLLRGGNQPQHF. CDR3 nucleotide sequence: TGTGCCAGCAGCCTCCTCCGGGGAGGCAATCAGCCCCAGCATTTT. Complete variable domain (other parts from reference TRBV7-8 and TRBJ1-5): GAGVSQSPRYKVAKRGQDVALRCDPISGHVSLFWYQQALGQGPEFLTYFQNEAQLDKSGLPSDRFFAERPEGSVSTLKIQRTQQEDSAVYLCASSLLRGGNQPQHFGDGTRLSIL.

This clonotype was picked up many times. The chain couples TRBV11-2 to TRBJ2-3; D not certain. V lost 2 bases and J lost 2, with 14 bases in between. The CDR3 spans 16 residues. Per the germline V gene, CDR1 is SGHAT and CDR2 is FQNNGV. The CDR3 nucleotides read TGTGCCAGCAGCTTACGTTTTACCCAGATCACAGATACGCAGTATTTT. Its protein product is CASSLRFTQITDTQYF.

The chain has TRBV19 and TRBJ2-1, with 10 bases fitting TRBD2. Looked up from germline, CDR1 is LNHDA and CDR2 is SQIVND (reference sequence). V was pared by 9 bases and J by 2 bases, with 4 bases of the junction left unmatched. This CDR3 is 14 amino acids long. The CDR3 loop reads CASALAGAYNEQFF. DNA of the CDR3: TGTGCCAGCGCCCTAGCGGGGGCCTACAATGAGCAGTTCTTC.

The chain uses TRBV6-2 or TRBV6-3 and TRBJ2-3, with TRBD2 matching 15 bases. V lost 2 bases, J lost 0 bases, and 12 bases stayed unmatched. Germline V gene sequence: CDR1 MNHEY, CDR2 SVGEGT. The CDR3 spans 21 residues. The CDR3 sequence: CASSYPGLAGGPRSSTDTQYF. The CDR3, as DNA: TGTGCCAGCAGTTACCCCGGACTAGCGGGAGGGCCGCGATCCAGCACAGATACGCAGTATTTT.

This clonotype has a handful of counts. The J gene is TRBJ2-1, the V gene TRBV7-2; TRBD2 might be the D (5 bases). Trimming took off 3 bases at V and 3 bases at J, with 12 bases between the two ends. CDR1 and CDR2 from the germline V gene are SGHTA and FQGNSA. The CDR3 is 15 amino acids. As DNA, the CDR3 is TGTGCCAGCAGCTTGGGAAGCGGCTTCTACAATGAGCAGTTCTTC. It codes for CASSLGSGFYNEQFF. The variable domain in full, completed from reference TRBV7-2 and TRBJ2-1, reads GAGVSQSPSNKVTEKGKDVELRCDPISGHTALYWYRQSLGQGLEFLIYFQGNSAPDKSGLPSDRFSAERTGGSVSTLTIQRTQQEDSAVYLCASSLGSGFYNEQFFGPGTRLTVL.

This clonotype was detected a few times. The genes are TRBV19 and TRBJ1-5, with D unclear. V was cut by 7 bases and J by 0 bases, with 13 bases left in between. Germline V CDR1 and CDR2: LNHDA, SQIVND (reference sequence). This CDR3 has 15 amino acids. The CDR3 DNA is TGTGCCAGTAACACATGGACGGATAGCAATCAGCCCCAGCATTTT. Translation gives CASNTWTDSNQPQHF.